One sample yielded the 18 T cell receptor beta chains listed below, sequenced in a study of T-cell reconstitution after alpha-beta-depleted transplantation in children. This sample's TCRbeta library carried unique molecular identifier barcodes. Using its own MiXCR run on the PCR reads, TCRdb lists one record per CDR3 protein. The sample has roughly 200,000 distinct CDR3 sequences, 8.5% to 10% seen once. The sequencing here drew on PBMCs from the stem cell graft donor, taken from the stem cell graft. The receptor source for this set is a human donor who donated a stem cell graft to a child with acute lymphoblastic leukemia.

In its sample, this clonotype was seen many times. V is TRBV5-6 and J is TRBJ2-4; D is ambiguous. In germline, CDR1 is SGHDT, CDR2 YYEEEE. Deletions cut 4 bases from V and 2 bases from J, with 13 bases between. CDR3 length: 15 amino acids. The CDR3 coding sequence is TGTGCCAGCAGCCCTGTCCAAAATCCCAAAAACATTCAGTACTTC. This translates into CASSPVQNPKNIQYF.

J is TRBJ2-3 and V is TRBV7-2; 7 bases fit TRBD2. Trimming removed 0 bases from V and 1 base from J; junction bases left unmatched: 4. Germline CDR1 SGHTA, CDR2 FQGNSA. This CDR3 contains 16 residues. The CDR3 region has the DNA TGTGCCAGCAGCTTAGCCGCGGGGGTTGGCACAGATACGCAGTATTTT. Protein: CASSLAAGVGTDTQYF. Full variable domain (missing parts from reference TRBV7-2 and TRBJ2-3): GAGVSQSPSNKVTEKGKDVELRCDPISGHTALYWYRQSLGQGLEFLIYFQGNSAPDKSGLPSDRFSAERTGGSVSTLTIQRTQQEDSAVYLCASSLAAGVGTDTQYFGPGTRLTVL.

This clonotype was seen ten or more times. The chain has TRBV7-6 and TRBJ2-1, with TRBD2 identical over 7 bases. CDR3 length: 16 residues. The V gene's germline CDR1 is SGHVS and CDR2 FNYEAQ. The V gene end was trimmed by 1 base and the J gene end by 7 bases; junction bases not matched to a gene: 10. CDR3 nucleotide sequence: TGTGCCAGCAGCTTAGTTGCGGGGGTATTAGGGAATGAGCAGTTCTTC. Translation: CASSLVAGVLGNEQFF.

This clonotype showed up many times. The CDR3, as DNA: TGCAGTGCTAGTGGGACAGAAAACTATAATTCACCCCTCCACTTT. Translation gives CSASGTENYNSPLHF. The chain recombines TRBV20-1 with TRBJ1-6; 7 bases map to TRBD1. J lost 3 bases, V lost 3 bases, and 5 bases had no gene match. CDR3 length: 15 amino acids. The germline CDR1 and CDR2 sequences are DFQATT and SNEGSKA (reference sequence).

This clonotype was detected only a few times. The chain links TRBV28 to TRBJ2-1, with TRBD2 as a possible D gene (6 bases). The CDR3 loop spans 16 amino acids. Germline CDR1 and CDR2: MDHEN and SYDVKM. The V and J ends lost 7 bases and 8 bases respectively, with 24 bases between them. CDR3 in amino acids: CASTTGGSAGFDEQFF. The CDR3 DNA reads TGTGCCAGCACCACTGGGGGTAGCGCGGGATTCGATGAGCAGTTCTTC.

This clonotype was counted a few times. The chain uses TRBV5-5 and TRBJ1-6; 7 bases map to TRBD1. With 4 bases clipped from V and 13 bases from J, the junction kept 14 bases outside the gene matches. Germline V lookup: CDR1 SGHKS, CDR2 YYEKEE (reference sequence). CDR3 size: 15 residues. Written as DNA, the CDR3 is TGTGCCAGCAGCCAGTCCGGGACAGCTGAGACTCCCCTCCACTTT. Amino acid sequence: CASSQSGTAETPLHF. Full variable domain (outside the CDR3, taken from reference TRBV5-5 and TRBJ1-6): DAGVTQSPTHLIKTRGQQVTLRCSPISGHKSVSWYQQVLGQGPQFIFQYYEKEERGRGNFPDRFSARQFPNYSSELNVNALLLGDSALYLCASSQSGTAETPLHFGNGTRLTVT.

The V gene is TRBV5-1, the J gene TRBJ1-5; 9 positions agree with TRBD1. Unmatched junction bases numbered 3, after V lost 4 bases and J lost 1 base. Germline V gives CDR1 SGHRS, CDR2 YFSETQ. CDR3 length: 15 amino acids. This CDR3 is CASSTGTGSNQPQHF. The CDR3 DNA sequence: TGCGCCAGCAGCACCGGGACAGGGAGCAATCAGCCCCAGCATTTT.

This chain connects TRBV3-1 to TRBJ2-1; D might be TRBD1 or TRBD2, each matching 5 bases. The CDR3 length is 12 residues. V was clipped by 4 bases and J by 8 bases, with 9 bases between them. CDR1 is LGHDT, CDR2 YNNKEL, per germline (reference sequence). CDR3 protein: CASSRGVHEQFF. DNA for the CDR3: TGTGCCAGCAGCCGAGGGGTTCATGAGCAGTTCTTC.

This clonotype was seen a handful of times. This rearrangement joins TRBV20-1 to TRBJ2-3; D not certain. CDR1 is DFQATT and CDR2 is SNEGSKA in the germline V gene (reference sequence). The CDR3 is 15 residues long. CDR3 sequence (DNA): TGCAGAGTGACGGCCTCTTTCATATCCACAGATACGCAGTATTTT. Its translation is CRVTASFISTDTQYF.

This rearrangement joins TRBV25-1 to TRBJ1-1; D gene unclear. CDR3 length equals 12 residues. In germline, CDR1 is MGHDK, CDR2 SYGVNS. V was pared by 3 bases and J by 5 bases, with 7 bases between. The CDR3 DNA reads TGTGCCAGCAGTGATGAATTGACTGAAGCTTTCTTT. Translated: CASSDELTEAFF.

This clonotype was found many times. The rearrangement links TRBV7-8 to TRBJ2-5, with 10 bases aligning to TRBD2. The junction had 4 bases not matched to a gene; V was cut back by 1 base and J by 2 bases. The CDR3 has 16 residues. Germline values: CDR1 SGHVS, CDR2 FQNEAQ. CDR3 DNA sequence: TGTGCCAGCAGCTTAGACCTAGCGGGGGTACAAGAGACCCAGTACTTC. This codes for CASSLDLAGVQETQYF. Supplemented by reference TRBV7-8 and TRBJ2-5, the full variable domain reads GAGVSQSPRYKVAKRGQDVALRCDPISGHVSLFWYQQALGQGPEFLTYFQNEAQLDKSGLPSDRFFAERPEGSVSTLKIQRTQQEDSAVYLCASSLDLAGVQETQYFGPGTRLLVL.

This clonotype occurred many times. The gene calls are TRBV20-1 and TRBJ2-1, with 9 bases fitting TRBD2. Trimming at V came to 3 bases and at J to 5 bases, leaving 8 bases not matched to a gene. This CDR3 contains 15 residues. Germline V gives CDR1 DFQATT, CDR2 SNEGSKA (reference sequence). For the CDR3, the DNA is TGCAGTGCTAGTCCCCGTCTAGCGGGGAACAATGAGCAGTTCTTC. It specifies CSASPRLAGNNEQFF.

In regard to this clonotype: This clone may be a read error of a much larger clone one base away. This chain links TRBV20-1 with TRBJ2-2, with D possibly TRBD2 on 5 matching bases. This CDR3 region has 14 residues. CDR1 is DFQATT, CDR2 SNEGSKA, per germline (reference sequence). CDR3 amino acids: CSARYDGNIGELFF. The CDR3 DNA reads as TGCAGTGCTAGATACGACGGGAACATCGGGGAGCTGTTTTTT.

The rearrangement uses TRBV7-9 and TRBJ2-7; tentative D call: TRBD2 (5 bases). CDR3 length: 13 residues. Trimming took 5 bases from V and 3 from J, leaving 11 bases between them. Germline CDR1 SEHNR, CDR2 FQNEAQ (reference sequence). The DNA for the CDR3 is TGTGCCAGCAGCCCCCGAGGGAACTACGAGCAGTACTTC. The encoded protein is CASSPRGNYEQYF.

A few counts support this clonotype. V gene TRBV27 combines with J gene TRBJ1-2, with 7 bases that match TRBD1. The CDR3 runs to 13 residues. Germline assignment: CDR1 MNHEY and CDR2 SMNVEV (reference sequence). V trimming: 5 bases; J trimming: 7 bases; junction bases outside the gene matches: 7. The DNA for the CDR3 is TGTGCCAGCAGTCCACAGGGGCTTTTTGGCTACACCTTC. Translated, it gives CASSPQGLFGYTF.

In nucleotides, the CDR3 is TGTGCCAGCAGTGACTCGCCTTTTTTGAGCTCCTACAATGAGCAGTTCTTC. This gives the protein CASSDSPFLSSYNEQFF. This chain links TRBV6-4 with TRBJ2-1; D uncertain. V lost 0 bases, J lost 0 bases, and 12 bases lay in between. Germline CDR1 is MRHNA and CDR2 is SNTAGT. This CDR3 comprises 17 residues.

At least ten counts were recorded for this clonotype. CDR3 in amino acids: CASSSRTFYSGNTIYF. The CDR3 bases are TGTGCCAGCAGCTCTCGGACATTTTACTCTGGAAACACCATATATTTT. The chain employs TRBV11-2 and TRBJ1-3, with D possibly being TRBD1 (5 bases). Trimming took 4 bases from V and 0 from J, leaving 13 bases between them. The V gene's germline CDR1 is SGHAT and CDR2 FQNNGV. This CDR3 is 16 amino acids long.

This clonotype was seen a handful of times. The gene calls are TRBV12-3 or TRBV12-4 and TRBJ1-3, with D maybe TRBD1 (5 bases). The CDR3 is 15 residues long. V shed 8 bases and J shed 0 bases, with 14 bases lying between them. CDR3 amino acids: CASPKSGRSGNTIYF. The CDR3 nucleotides read TGTGCCAGCCCCAAGTCAGGGCGCTCTGGAAACACCATATATTTT.